A single sample is the source of the 27 T cell receptor beta chains below, sequenced in a study of T cell repertoires in aging, cancer and after chemotherapy. The template was genomic DNA from peripheral blood, not RNA. A mixed TRB-A/B primer pool amplified rearranged TRB by multiplex touch-down PCR. TCRdb fed the multiplex PCR reads into MiXCR, producing one record per CDR3 protein. The sample has around 13,000 distinct CDR3 sequences; about 40% are singletons. Material: blood. These receptors were taken from a human donor in good health. The donor label of this sample is uncertain.

The chain employs TRBV20-1 and TRBJ1-2; no definite D call. V was shortened by 7 bases and J by 4 bases, with 10 bases between the two germline ends. Germline-derived CDR1 and CDR2 are DFQATT and SNEGSKA (reference sequence). This CDR3 is built from 11 residues. The CDR3 coding sequence is TGCAGTGACAGACTCGGCTATGGCTACACCTTC. This encodes CSDRLGYGYTF.

By sample fraction, this clonotype is medium-sized. CDR3 in amino acids: CASSFLRDRLTDTQYF. The CDR3 coding sequence is TGTGCCAGCAGCTTCCTGAGGGACCGCCTCACAGATACGCAGTATTTT. The rearrangement links TRBV11-3 to TRBJ2-3; D tentatively reads TRBD1 or TRBD2 (5 bases each). Trimming shortened V by 3 bases and J by 2 bases, and 15 bases separated the two germline ends. The CDR3 runs 16 residues. Germline V gives CDR1 SGHNT, CDR2 YENEEA.

The J gene is TRBJ2-3, the V gene TRBV6-2 or TRBV6-3, with D possibly matching TRBD1 (5 bases). This CDR3 region has 12 residues. The V and J ends lost 5 bases and 8 bases respectively, with 11 bases between them. Germline V gene sequence: CDR1 MNHEY, CDR2 SVGEGT. In DNA, the CDR3 is TGTGCCAGCAGTATAGGGGCGTTTACGCAGTATTTT. This encodes CASSIGAFTQYF.

Of note for this clonotype: The conserved closing phenylalanine or tryptophan is absent in this CDR3, likely reflecting a read error. The CDR3 is CASSSGTVATNEKLFY. The CDR3 bases are TGTGCCAGCAGCTCAGGGACGGTTGCAACTAATGAAAAACTGTTTTAT. The J gene is TRBJ1-4, the V gene TRBV11-3; weak D call: TRBD1 (5 bases). Trimming shortened V by 4 bases and J by 0 bases, and 12 bases separated the two germline ends. The germline gives CDR1 SGHNT, CDR2 YENEEA. CDR3 length equals 16 residues.

The genes are TRBV5-4 and TRBJ2-5, with 9 bases lining up with TRBD1. The CDR3 is 15 residues long. Germline lookup yields CDR1 SGHNT and CDR2 YYREEE (reference sequence). The V segment lost 4 bases and the J segment 6 bases; nucleotides outside the gene matches: 10. The CDR3 is CASSQGQGWEKTQYF. CDR3 bases: TGTGCCAGCAGCCAGGGACAGGGTTGGGAGAAGACCCAGTACTTC.

This clonotype counts as medium-sized. This chain uses TRBV19 with TRBJ2-6; perhaps TRBD1 as D (6 bases). Between the trimmed V and J ends, which lost 7 bases and 0 bases, there was a span of 13 bases. Germline V CDR1 and CDR2: LNHDA, SQIVND (reference sequence). The CDR3 is 16 amino acids. The CDR3 DNA reads TGTGCCAGTACCCTAGGGACATTCTCTGGGGCCAACGTCCTGACTTTC. Encoded protein: CASTLGTFSGANVLTF.

Note on this clonotype: Being one base from a much bigger clone, this may be a read error. The chain couples TRBV29-1 to TRBJ2-3, with 11 positions matching TRBD2. Germline V CDR1 and CDR2: SQVTM, ANQGSEA. This CDR3 is built from 17 residues. J lost 1 base, V lost 6 bases, and 12 bases had no gene match. CDR3 residues: CSVETGLAEIGTDTQYF. The CDR3 coding sequence is TGCAGCGTAGAAACGGGACTAGCGGAAATTGGCACAGATACGCAGTATTTT.

The chain combines TRBV27 with TRBJ1-6, with D hard to call. Looked up from germline, CDR1 is MNHEY and CDR2 is SMNVEV (reference sequence). The CDR3 is 16 residues long. Trimming left V 4 bases short and J 0 bases short, with 10 bases between. CDR3 region: CASSSLLGSYNSPLHF. The CDR3 DNA reads as TGTGCCAGCAGTTCCCTATTAGGCTCCTATAATTCACCCCTCCACTTT.

This clonotype was detected only a few times. The V and J genes are TRBV6-5 and TRBJ2-5, with 9 bases lining up with TRBD1. V lost 1 base, J lost 4 bases, and 7 bases stayed unmatched. This CDR3 contains 16 residues. Germline V gene lookup returns CDR1 MNHEY and CDR2 SVGAGI. CDR3 bases: TGTGCCAGCAGTTACTTAATGGGACAGGGTCTAGAGACCCAGTACTTC. It translates to CASSYLMGQGLETQYF.

This clonotype was detected only a few times. V is TRBV27 and J is TRBJ2-1; TRBD2 aligns across 8 bases. CDR3 length equals 15 residues. Germline CDR1 MNHEY, CDR2 SMNVEV (reference sequence). Trimming removed 6 bases from V and 3 bases from J; junction bases left unmatched: 7. CDR3 nucleotide sequence: TGTGCCAGCAGCCGGGAGGGTATGGGCTACAATGAGCAGTTCTTC. Translation: CASSREGMGYNEQFF.

Relative to its sample, this clonotype is medium-sized (0.01 to 0.1%). This chain connects TRBV5-5 to TRBJ2-3, with no clear D. V lost 0 bases and J lost 1, with 6 bases in between. CDR1 is SGHKS, CDR2 YYEKEE, per germline (reference sequence). This CDR3 spans 14 amino acids. The CDR3 nucleotides read TGTGCCAGCAGCTTGGAGCCCCGCACAGATACGCAGTATTTT. It specifies CASSLEPRTDTQYF.

The rearrangement joins TRBV6-5 to TRBJ1-1, with D perhaps TRBD1 (5 bases). The CDR3 length is 16 residues. Germline V gene sequence: CDR1 MNHEY, CDR2 SVGAGI. V lost 5 bases and J lost 1, with 17 bases in between. CDR3 bases: TGTGCCAGCAGTCCTAGGGACCTGACGGAGAACACTGAAGCTTTCTTT. Its protein product is CASSPRDLTENTEAFF.

This clonotype is labeled as medium-sized (0.01 to 0.1%). The J gene is TRBJ1-2, the V gene TRBV11-3; D unclear. V was shortened by 1 base and J by 4 bases, with 4 bases between the two germline ends. The CDR3 is 12 residues long. From germline, CDR1 is SGHNT and CDR2 YENEEA. The CDR3, as DNA: TGTGCCAGCAGCTTAGCCAGCTATGGCTACACCTTC. Translation: CASSLASYGYTF.

The chain has TRBV7-2 and TRBJ1-5; a weak D match, TRBD1 (5 bases). The CDR3 contains 14 residues. Deletions cut 1 base from V and 7 bases from J, with 11 bases between. Germline V gene data show CDR1 as SGHTA and CDR2 as FQGNSA. CDR3 residues: CASSLGQGWQPQHF. In nucleotides, the CDR3 is TGTGCCAGCAGCTTAGGGCAGGGATGGCAGCCCCAGCATTTT.

CDR3 nucleotide sequence: TGTGCCAGCAGTTTAAGACAGCTTTACAATGAGCAGTTCTTC. Protein: CASSLRQLYNEQFF. This chain connects TRBV27 to TRBJ2-1, with D tentatively TRBD1 (5 bases). The CDR3 consists of 14 residues. Trimming stripped 2 bases from V and 4 bases from J, with 9 bases between. Germline CDR1 is MNHEY and CDR2 is SMNVEV (reference sequence).

The CDR3 sequence is CASSYSKGSSYEQYF. The CDR3 DNA sequence: TGTGCCAGCAGTTACTCGAAAGGGAGCTCCTACGAGCAGTACTTC. V gene TRBV6-5 combines with J gene TRBJ2-7; tentative D call: TRBD2 (5 bases). The CDR3 covers 15 residues. Germline values: CDR1 MNHEY, CDR2 SVGAGI. The V end lost 0 bases, the J end lost 0 bases, and 9 bases lay between the germline ends.

The chain links TRBV7-9 to TRBJ1-6; 8 bases fit TRBD1. Trimming at V came to 5 bases and at J to 9 bases, leaving 6 bases not matched to a gene. CDR3 length: 14 amino acids. CDR1 and CDR2 (germline): SEHNR, FQNEAQ (reference sequence). CDR3 region: CASSQGAGVSPLHF. CDR3 DNA sequence: TGTGCCAGCAGCCAGGGGGCCGGGGTTTCACCCCTCCACTTT.

Comments on this clonotype: This may come from a read error, since a much larger clone is one base off. CDR3 sequence reads: CASSIRTGSGETQYF. The CDR3 DNA is TGTGCCAGTAGTATAAGGACAGGGTCCGGAGAGACCCAGTACTTC. The chain is built from TRBV19 and TRBJ2-5, with 8 bases lining up with TRBD1. The CDR3 has 15 residues. The germline V gene encodes CDR1 LNHDA and CDR2 SQIVND (reference sequence). Trimming at V came to 2 bases and at J to 4 bases, leaving 6 bases not matched to a gene.

This clonotype was counted once. This chain uses TRBV11-3 with TRBJ1-1; D not certain. The CDR3 is 13 residues long. V dropped 2 bases and J dropped 11 bases, with 15 bases sitting between them. Germline-derived CDR1 and CDR2 are SGHNT and YENEEA. CDR3 protein: CASSLLGWGGAFF. For the CDR3, the DNA is TGTGCCAGCAGCTTATTAGGGTGGGGAGGCGCTTTCTTT.

This clonotype was seen a handful of times. The J gene is TRBJ1-2, the V gene TRBV18; D call uncertain. With 2 bases removed from V and 8 bases from J, the gap between germline ends came to 12 bases. Per germline, CDR1 KGHSH and CDR2 LQKENI. The CDR3 loop spans 13 amino acids. CDR3 sequence reads: CASSPGLEDGYTF. CDR3 sequence (DNA): TGTGCCAGCTCACCAGGTTTAGAGGACGGCTACACCTTC.

The chain carries TRBV13 and TRBJ2-1, with 8 bases that match TRBD1. V was clipped by 5 bases and J by 7 bases; unmatched bases: 13. CDR1 is PRHDT and CDR2 is FYEKMQ in the germline V gene (reference sequence). CDR3 length equals 16 residues. The CDR3 loop reads CASSPPGQGMVNEQFF. The CDR3 DNA reads TGTGCCAGCAGCCCACCCGGACAGGGAATGGTAAATGAGCAGTTCTTC.

This clonotype was recorded a few times. This chain joins TRBV24-1 and TRBJ2-7; 9 nucleotides agree with TRBD1. The J segment lost 8 bases and the V segment lost 3 bases, leaving 4 bases of the junction unmatched. The length of the CDR3 is 13 residues. Germline V gives CDR1 KGHDR, CDR2 SFDVKD. The CDR3 here is CATSDKDRGQQYF. Here the CDR3 DNA reads TGTGCCACCAGTGATAAGGACAGGGGCCAGCAGTACTTC.

This clonotype is deemed medium-sized. In DNA form, the CDR3 reads TGTGCCACGAGACTAGCGGGTTCATACAATGAGCAGTTCTTC. Amino acid sequence: CATRLAGSYNEQFF. The rearrangement uses TRBV19 and TRBJ2-1; 10 nucleotides agree with TRBD2. The germline V gene encodes CDR1 LNHDA and CDR2 SQIVND (reference sequence). The junction had 7 bases not matched to a gene; V was cut back by 10 bases and J by 4 bases. The CDR3 is 14 residues long.

J is TRBJ2-5 and V is TRBV12-3 or TRBV12-4; D call uncertain. CDR3 length equals 11 residues. Trimming took 8 bases from V and 5 from J, leaving 9 bases between them. CDR3 protein: CASGLGETQYF. The CDR3 DNA is TGTGCCAGCGGTCTTGGGGAGACCCAGTACTTC.

This clonotype turned up a few times. The chain has TRBV15 and TRBJ2-5; 8 positions match TRBD1. The CDR3 covers 16 residues. Germline CDR1 and CDR2: LNHNV and YYDKDF (reference sequence). V dropped 4 bases and J dropped 5; count of bases not matched to a gene: 12. The CDR3 DNA reads as TGTGCCACCAGCAAATACAGGGGGAGGCTGGGGGAGACCCAGTACTTC. This codes for CATSKYRGRLGETQYF. Looking up the rest from reference TRBV15 and TRBJ2-5 gives the full variable domain: DAMVIQNPRYQVTQFGKPVTLSCSQTLNHNVMYWYQQKSSQAPKLLFHYYDKDFNNEADTPDNFQSRRPNTSFCFLDIRSPGLGDTAMYLCATSKYRGRLGETQYFGPGTRLLVL.

The table lists this clonotype with a few counts. The chain uses TRBV6-5 and TRBJ2-7, with D maybe TRBD1 (5 bases). The V end was cut by 6 bases, the J end by 2 bases, with 20 bases between. The CDR3 sequence is 16 residues long. Germline V CDR1 and CDR2: MNHEY, SVGAGI. The CDR3 nucleotides are TGTGCCAGCAGCGCCTACCATAGCAGGGTCCCCTACGAGCAGTACTTC. Its translation: CASSAYHSRVPYEQYF.

This chain uses TRBV5-1 with TRBJ2-2, with no clear D. The length of the CDR3 is 14 residues. Germline lookup yields CDR1 SGHRS and CDR2 YFSETQ. V was pared by 0 bases and J by 5 bases, with 8 bases between. The CDR3 region is CASSLAQPTGELFF. CDR3 coding DNA: TGCGCCAGCAGCTTGGCTCAGCCTACCGGGGAGCTGTTTTTT.